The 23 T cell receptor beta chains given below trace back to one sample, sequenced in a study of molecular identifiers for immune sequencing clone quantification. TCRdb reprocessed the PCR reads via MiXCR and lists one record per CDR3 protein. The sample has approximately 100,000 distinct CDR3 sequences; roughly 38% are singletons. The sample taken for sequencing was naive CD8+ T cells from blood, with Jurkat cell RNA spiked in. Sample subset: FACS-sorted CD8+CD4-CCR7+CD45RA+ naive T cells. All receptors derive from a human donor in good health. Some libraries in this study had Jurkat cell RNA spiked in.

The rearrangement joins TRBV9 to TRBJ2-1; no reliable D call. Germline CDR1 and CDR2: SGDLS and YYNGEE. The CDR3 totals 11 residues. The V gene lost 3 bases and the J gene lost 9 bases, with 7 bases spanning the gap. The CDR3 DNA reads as TGTGCCAGCAGCGCGATGGGTGAGCAGTTCTTC. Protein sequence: CASSAMGEQFF.

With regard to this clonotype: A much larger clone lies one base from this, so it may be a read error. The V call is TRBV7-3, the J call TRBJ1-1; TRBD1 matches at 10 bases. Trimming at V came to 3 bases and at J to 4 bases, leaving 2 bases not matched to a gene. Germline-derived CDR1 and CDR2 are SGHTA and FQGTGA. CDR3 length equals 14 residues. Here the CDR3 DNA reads TGTGCCAGCAGCTTGGGACAGGGGAGCACTGAAGCTTTCTTT. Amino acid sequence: CASSLGQGSTEAFF.

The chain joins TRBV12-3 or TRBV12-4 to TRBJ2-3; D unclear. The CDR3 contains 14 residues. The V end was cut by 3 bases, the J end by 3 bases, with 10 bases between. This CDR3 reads CASSFSPKTDTQYF. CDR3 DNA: TGTGCCAGCAGTTTCTCGCCAAAAACAGATACGCAGTATTTT.

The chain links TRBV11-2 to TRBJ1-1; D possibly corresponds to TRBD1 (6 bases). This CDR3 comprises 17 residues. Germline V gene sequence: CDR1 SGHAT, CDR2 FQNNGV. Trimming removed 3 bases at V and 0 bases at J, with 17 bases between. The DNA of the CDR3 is TGTGCCAGCAGCTTTGGGGCACCGGGACAAATGAACACTGAAGCTTTCTTT. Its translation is CASSFGAPGQMNTEAFF. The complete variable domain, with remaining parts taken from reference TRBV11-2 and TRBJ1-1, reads EAGVAQSPRYKIIEKRQSVAFWCNPISGHATLYWYQQILGQGPKLLIQFQNNGVVDDSQLPKDRFSAERLKGVDSTLKIQPAKLEDSAVYLCASSFGAPGQMNTEAFFGQGTRLTVV.

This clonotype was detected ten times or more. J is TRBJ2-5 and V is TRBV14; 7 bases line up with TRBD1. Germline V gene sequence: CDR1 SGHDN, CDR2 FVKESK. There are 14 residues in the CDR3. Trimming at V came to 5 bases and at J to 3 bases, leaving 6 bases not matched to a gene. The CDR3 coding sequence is TGTGCCAGCAGCACCACAGGGGCCAAAGAGACCCAGTACTTC. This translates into CASSTTGAKETQYF.

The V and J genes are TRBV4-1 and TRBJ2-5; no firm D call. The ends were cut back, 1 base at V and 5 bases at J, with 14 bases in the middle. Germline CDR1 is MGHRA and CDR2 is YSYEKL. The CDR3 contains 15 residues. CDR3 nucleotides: TGCGCCAGCAGCCAAGTGGGCGGAACGTATGAGACCCAGTACTTC. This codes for CASSQVGGTYETQYF.

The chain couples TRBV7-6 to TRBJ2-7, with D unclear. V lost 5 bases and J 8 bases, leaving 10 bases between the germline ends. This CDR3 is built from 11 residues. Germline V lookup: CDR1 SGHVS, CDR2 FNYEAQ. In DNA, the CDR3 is TGTGCCAGCAGCCCCGGCTTGAAGCAGTACTTC. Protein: CASSPGLKQYF.

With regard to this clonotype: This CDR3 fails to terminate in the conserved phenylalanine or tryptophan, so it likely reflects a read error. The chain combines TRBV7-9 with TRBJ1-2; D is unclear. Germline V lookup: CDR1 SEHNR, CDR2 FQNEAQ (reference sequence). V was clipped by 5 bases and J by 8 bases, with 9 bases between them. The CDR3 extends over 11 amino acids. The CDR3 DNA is TGTGCCAGCAGCCCGAACCAAGGCTACACCATC. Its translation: CASSPNQGYTI.

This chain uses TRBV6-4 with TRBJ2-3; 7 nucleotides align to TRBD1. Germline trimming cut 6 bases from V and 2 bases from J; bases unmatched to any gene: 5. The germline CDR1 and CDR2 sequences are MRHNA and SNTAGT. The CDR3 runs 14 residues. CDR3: CASRGDRTTDTQYF. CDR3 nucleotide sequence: TGTGCCAGCAGGGGGGACAGAACCACAGATACGCAGTATTTT.

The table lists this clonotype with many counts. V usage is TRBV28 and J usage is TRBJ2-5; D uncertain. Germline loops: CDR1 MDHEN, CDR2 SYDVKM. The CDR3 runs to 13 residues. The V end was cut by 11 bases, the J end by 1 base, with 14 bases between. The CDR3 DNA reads TGTGCCTGCTCCTGGGCAAGCCAAGAGACCCAGTACTTC. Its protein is CACSWASQETQYF.

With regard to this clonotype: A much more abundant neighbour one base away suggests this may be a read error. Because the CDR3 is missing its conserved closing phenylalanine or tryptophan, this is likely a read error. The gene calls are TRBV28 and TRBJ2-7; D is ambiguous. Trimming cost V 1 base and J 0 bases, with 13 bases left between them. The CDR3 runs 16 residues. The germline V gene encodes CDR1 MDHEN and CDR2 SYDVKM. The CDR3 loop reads CASSLFDIISSYEQYI. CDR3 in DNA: TGTGCCAGCAGTTTATTCGACATCATCAGCTCCTACGAGCAGTACATC.

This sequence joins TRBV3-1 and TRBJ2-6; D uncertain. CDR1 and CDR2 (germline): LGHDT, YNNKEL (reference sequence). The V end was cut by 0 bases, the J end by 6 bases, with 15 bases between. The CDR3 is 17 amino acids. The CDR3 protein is CASSQESVEAEANVLTF. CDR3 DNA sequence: TGTGCCAGCAGCCAAGAATCTGTGGAAGCTGAGGCCAACGTCCTGACTTTC.

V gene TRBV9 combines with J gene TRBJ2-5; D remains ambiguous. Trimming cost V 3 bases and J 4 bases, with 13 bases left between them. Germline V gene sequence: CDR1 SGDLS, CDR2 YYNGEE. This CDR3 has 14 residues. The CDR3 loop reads CASSACGLAETQYF. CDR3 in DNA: TGTGCCAGCAGCGCCTGTGGGCTTGCAGAGACCCAGTACTTC.

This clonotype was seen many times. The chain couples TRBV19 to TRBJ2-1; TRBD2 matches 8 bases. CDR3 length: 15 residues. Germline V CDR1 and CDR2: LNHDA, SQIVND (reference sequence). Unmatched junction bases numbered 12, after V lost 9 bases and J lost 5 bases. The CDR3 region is CASRSFERGNNEQFF. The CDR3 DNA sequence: TGTGCCAGCCGGTCCTTTGAGCGGGGGAACAATGAGCAGTTCTTC. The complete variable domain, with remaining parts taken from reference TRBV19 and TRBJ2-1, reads DGGITQSPKYLFRKEGQNVTLSCEQNLNHDAMYWYRQDPGQGLRLIYYSQIVNDFQKGDIAEGYSVSREKKESFPLTVTSAQKNPTAFYLCASRSFERGNNEQFFGPGTRLTVL.

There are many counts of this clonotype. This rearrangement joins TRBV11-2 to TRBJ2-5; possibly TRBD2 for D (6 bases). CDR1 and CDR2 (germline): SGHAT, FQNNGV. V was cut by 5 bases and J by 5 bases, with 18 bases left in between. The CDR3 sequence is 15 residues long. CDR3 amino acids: CASSPLLAPGETQYF. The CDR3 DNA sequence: TGTGCCAGCAGCCCCCTACTAGCTCCGGGGGAGACCCAGTACTTC.

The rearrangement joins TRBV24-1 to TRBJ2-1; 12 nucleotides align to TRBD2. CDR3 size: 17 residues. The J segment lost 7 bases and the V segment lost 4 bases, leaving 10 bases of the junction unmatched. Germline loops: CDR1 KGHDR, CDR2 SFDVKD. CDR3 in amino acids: CATSEPSGRARWNEQFF. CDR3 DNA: TGTGCCACCAGTGAGCCTAGCGGGAGGGCCCGTTGGAATGAGCAGTTCTTC.

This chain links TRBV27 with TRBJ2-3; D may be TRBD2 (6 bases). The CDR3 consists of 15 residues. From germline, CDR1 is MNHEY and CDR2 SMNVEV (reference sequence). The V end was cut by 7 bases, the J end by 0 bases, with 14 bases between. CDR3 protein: CASNAGTLSTDTQYF. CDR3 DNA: TGTGCCAGCAACGCGGGGACCCTTAGCACAGATACGCAGTATTTT.

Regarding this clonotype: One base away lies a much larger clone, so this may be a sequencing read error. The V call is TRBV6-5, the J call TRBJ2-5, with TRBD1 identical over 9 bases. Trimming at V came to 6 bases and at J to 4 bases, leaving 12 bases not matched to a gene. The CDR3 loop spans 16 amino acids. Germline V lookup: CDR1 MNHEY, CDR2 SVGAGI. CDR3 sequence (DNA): TGTGCCAGCAGACCCTTCTACAGGGGGCGCCTAGAGACCCAGTACTTC. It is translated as CASRPFYRGRLETQYF.

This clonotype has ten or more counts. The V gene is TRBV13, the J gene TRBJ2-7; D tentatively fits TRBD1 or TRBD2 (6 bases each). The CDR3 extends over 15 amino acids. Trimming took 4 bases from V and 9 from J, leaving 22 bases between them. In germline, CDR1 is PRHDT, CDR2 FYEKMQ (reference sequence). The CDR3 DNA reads TGTGCCAGCAGCTATGCTCTGACAGGTCCGGGGGTGCAGTACTTC. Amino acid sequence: CASSYALTGPGVQYF.

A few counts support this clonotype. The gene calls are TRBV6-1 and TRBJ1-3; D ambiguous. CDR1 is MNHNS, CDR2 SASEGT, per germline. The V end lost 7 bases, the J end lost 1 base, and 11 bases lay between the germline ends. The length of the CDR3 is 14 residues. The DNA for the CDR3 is TGTGCCAGCACGGGCAGCGATTCTGGAAACACCATATATTTT. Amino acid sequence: CASTGSDSGNTIYF.

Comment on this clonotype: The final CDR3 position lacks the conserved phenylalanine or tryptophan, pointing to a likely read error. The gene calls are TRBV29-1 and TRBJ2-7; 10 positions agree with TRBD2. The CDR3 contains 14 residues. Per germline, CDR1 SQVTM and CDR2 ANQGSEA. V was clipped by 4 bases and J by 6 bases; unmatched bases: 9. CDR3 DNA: TGCAGCGTTGGACCAGCGGGAGGGCCCGTCGAGCAGTACATC. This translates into CSVGPAGGPVEQYI.

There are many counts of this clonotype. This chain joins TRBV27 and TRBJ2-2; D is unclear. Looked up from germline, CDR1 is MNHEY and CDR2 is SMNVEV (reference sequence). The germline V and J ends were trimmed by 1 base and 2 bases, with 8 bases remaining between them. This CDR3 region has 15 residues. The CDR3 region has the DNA TGTGCCAGCAGTTTATTATACGGAAACACCGGGGAGCTGTTTTTT. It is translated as CASSLLYGNTGELFF.

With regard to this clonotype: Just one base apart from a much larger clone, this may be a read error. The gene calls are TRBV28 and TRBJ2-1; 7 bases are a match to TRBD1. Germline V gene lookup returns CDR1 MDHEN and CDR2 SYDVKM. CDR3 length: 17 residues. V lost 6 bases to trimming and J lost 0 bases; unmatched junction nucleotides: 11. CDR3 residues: CASRFPRTGPSYNEQFF. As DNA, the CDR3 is TGTGCCAGCAGATTTCCCCGGACAGGCCCCTCCTACAATGAGCAGTTCTTC. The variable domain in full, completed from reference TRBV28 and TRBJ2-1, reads DVKVTQSSRYLVKRTGEKVFLECVQDMDHENMFWYRQDPGLGLRLIYFSYDVKMKEKGDIPEGYSVSREKKERFSLILESASTNQTSMYLCASRFPRTGPSYNEQFFGPGTRLTVL.